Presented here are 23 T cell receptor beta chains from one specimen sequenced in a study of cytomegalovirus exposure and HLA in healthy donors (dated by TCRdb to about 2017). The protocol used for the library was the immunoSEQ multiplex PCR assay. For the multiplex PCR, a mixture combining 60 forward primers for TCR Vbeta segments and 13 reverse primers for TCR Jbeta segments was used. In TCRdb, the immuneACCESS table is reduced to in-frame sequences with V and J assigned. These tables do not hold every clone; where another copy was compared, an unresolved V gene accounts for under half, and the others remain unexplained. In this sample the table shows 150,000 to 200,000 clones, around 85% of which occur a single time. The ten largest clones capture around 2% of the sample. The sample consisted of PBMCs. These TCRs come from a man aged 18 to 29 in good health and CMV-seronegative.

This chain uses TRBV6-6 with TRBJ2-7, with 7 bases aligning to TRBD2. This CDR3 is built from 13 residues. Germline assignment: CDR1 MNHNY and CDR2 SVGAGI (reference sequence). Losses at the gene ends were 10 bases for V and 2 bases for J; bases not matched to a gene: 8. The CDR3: CATVASGPYEQYF. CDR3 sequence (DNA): TGTGCCACCGTTGCTAGCGGTCCCTACGAGCAGTACTTC.

The CDR3 coding sequence is TGTGCCAGCAGCCCCGACCCGGCGGGATTGACAGATACGCAGTATTTT. This sequence encodes CASSPDPAGLTDTQYF. The chain couples TRBV5-4 to TRBJ2-3; tentatively, D is TRBD2 (6 bases). The CDR3 runs 16 residues. CDR1 is SGHNT and CDR2 is YYREEE in the germline V gene (reference sequence). Trimming left V 4 bases short and J 3 bases short, with 18 bases between.

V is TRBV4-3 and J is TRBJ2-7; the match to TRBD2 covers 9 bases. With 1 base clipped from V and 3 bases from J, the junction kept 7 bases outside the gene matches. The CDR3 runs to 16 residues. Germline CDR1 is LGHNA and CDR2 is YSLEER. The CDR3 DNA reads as TGCGCCAGCAGCCAAGCTCGAGGAGCGGGGGGCTACGAGCAGTACTTC. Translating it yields CASSQARGAGGYEQYF.

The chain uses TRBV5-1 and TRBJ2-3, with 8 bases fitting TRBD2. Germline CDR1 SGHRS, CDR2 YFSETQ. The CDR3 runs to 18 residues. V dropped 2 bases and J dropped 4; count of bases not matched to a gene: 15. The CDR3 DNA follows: TGCGCCAGCAGCTTAAACCCCGGGGGGGCCTTTCGGGCAGATACGCAGTATTTT. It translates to CASSLNPGGAFRADTQYF.

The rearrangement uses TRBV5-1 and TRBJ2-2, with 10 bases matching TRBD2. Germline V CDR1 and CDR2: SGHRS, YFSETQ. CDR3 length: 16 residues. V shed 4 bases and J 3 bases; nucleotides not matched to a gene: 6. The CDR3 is CASSPASGGYTGELFF. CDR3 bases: TGCGCCAGCAGCCCGGCTAGCGGGGGCTACACCGGGGAGCTGTTTTTT.

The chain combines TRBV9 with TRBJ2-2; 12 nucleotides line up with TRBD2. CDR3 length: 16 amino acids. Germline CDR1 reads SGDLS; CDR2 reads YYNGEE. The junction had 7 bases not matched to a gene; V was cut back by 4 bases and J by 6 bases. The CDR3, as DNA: TGTGCCAGCAGCCCGAGACTAGCGGGAGTCGCCGGGGAGCTGTTTTTT. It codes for CASSPRLAGVAGELFF.

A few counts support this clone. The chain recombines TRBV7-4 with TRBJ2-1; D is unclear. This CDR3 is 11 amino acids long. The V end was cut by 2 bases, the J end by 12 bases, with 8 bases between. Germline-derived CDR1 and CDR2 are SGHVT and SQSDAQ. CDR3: CASSLPLGQFF. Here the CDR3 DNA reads TGTGCCAGCAGCTTACCTCTCGGGCAGTTCTTC.

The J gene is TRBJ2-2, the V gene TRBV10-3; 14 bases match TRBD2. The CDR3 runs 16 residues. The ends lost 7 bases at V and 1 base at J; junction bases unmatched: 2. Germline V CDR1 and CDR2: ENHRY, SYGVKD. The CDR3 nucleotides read TGTGCCATCACCGGACTAGCGGGAGGGAACACCGGGGAGCTGTTTTTT. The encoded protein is CAITGLAGGNTGELFF.

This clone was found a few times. For the CDR3, the DNA is TGTGCCAGCGGAAGTAGCGGGGGGGCTTGGAAGACCCAGTACTTC. Protein sequence: CASGSSGGAWKTQYF. The chain is built from TRBV6-5 and TRBJ2-5; 11 nucleotides agree with TRBD2. This CDR3 has 15 amino acids. CDR1 MNHEY and CDR2 SVGAGI come from the germline V gene. V shed 8 bases, J shed 6 bases, and the junction held 11 bases outside the gene matches.

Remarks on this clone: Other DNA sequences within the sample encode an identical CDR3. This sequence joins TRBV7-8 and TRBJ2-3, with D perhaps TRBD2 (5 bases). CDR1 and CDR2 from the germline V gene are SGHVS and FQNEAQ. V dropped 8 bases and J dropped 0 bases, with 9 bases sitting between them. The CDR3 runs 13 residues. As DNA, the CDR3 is TGTGCCAGCGTCCGGACTAGCACAGATACGCAGTATTTT. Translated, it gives CASVRTSTDTQYF.

CDR3 coding DNA: TGTGCCAGTAGCTTTACGACAGGGGGCATGGACAATGAGCAGTTCTTC. It codes for CASSFTTGGMDNEQFF. This chain joins TRBV19 and TRBJ2-1; 10 nucleotides match TRBD1. J was trimmed by 5 bases and V by 6 bases; bases with no gene match: 10. The length of the CDR3 is 16 residues. Germline loops: CDR1 LNHDA, CDR2 SQIVND (reference sequence).

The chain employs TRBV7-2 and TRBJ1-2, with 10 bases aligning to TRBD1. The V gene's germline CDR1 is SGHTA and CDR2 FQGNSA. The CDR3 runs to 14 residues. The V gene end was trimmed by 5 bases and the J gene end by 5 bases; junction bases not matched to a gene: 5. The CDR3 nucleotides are TGTGCCAGCAGCCGGCCGGGACAGGGGTATGGCTACACCTTC. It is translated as CASSRPGQGYGYTF.

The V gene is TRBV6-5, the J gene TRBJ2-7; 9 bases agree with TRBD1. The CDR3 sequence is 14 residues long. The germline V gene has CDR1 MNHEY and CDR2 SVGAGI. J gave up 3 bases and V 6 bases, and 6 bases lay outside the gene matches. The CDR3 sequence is CASSRDRADYEQYF. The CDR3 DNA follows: TGTGCCAGCAGCCGGGACAGGGCCGACTACGAGCAGTACTTC.

This chain's CDR3 is CASSLQSRDFGNIQYF. CDR3 DNA sequence: TGTGCCAGCAGCCTCCAAAGCCGGGACTTTGGAAACATTCAGTACTTC. The genes are TRBV7-9 and TRBJ2-4; D is possibly TRBD2 (6 bases). Germline loops: CDR1 SEHNR, CDR2 FQNEAQ (reference sequence). The length of the CDR3 is 16 residues. V lost 5 bases and J lost 6, with 20 bases in between.

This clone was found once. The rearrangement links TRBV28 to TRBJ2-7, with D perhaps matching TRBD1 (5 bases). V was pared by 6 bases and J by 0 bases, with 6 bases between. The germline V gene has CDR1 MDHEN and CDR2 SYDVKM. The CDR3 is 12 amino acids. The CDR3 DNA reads TGTGCCAGCAGAGGGGCCTCCTACGAGCAGTACTTC. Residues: CASRGASYEQYF.

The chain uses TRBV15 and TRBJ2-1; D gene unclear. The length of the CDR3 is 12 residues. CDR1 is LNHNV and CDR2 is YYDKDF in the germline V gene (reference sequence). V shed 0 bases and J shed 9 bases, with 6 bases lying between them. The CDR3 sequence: CATSRERGEQFF. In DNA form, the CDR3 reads TGTGCCACCAGCAGAGAGAGAGGTGAGCAGTTCTTC. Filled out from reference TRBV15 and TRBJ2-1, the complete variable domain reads DAMVIQNPRYQVTQFGKPVTLSCSQTLNHNVMYWYQQKSSQAPKLLFHYYDKDFNNEADTPDNFQSRRPNTSFCFLDIRSPGLGDTAMYLCATSRERGEQFFGPGTRLTVL.

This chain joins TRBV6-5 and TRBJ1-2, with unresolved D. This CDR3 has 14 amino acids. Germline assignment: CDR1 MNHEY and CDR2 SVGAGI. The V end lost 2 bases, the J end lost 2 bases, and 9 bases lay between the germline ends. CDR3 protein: CASSYMSSNYGYTF. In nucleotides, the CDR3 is TGTGCCAGCAGTTACATGAGCTCAAACTATGGCTACACCTTC.

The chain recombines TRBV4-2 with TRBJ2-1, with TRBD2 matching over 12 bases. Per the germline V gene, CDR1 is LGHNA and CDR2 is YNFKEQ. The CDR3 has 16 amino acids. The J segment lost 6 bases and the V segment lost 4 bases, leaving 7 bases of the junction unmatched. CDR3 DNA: TGTGCCAGCAGCCCACTCGGGACTAGCGGGTTCAATGAGCAGTTCTTC. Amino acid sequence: CASSPLGTSGFNEQFF.

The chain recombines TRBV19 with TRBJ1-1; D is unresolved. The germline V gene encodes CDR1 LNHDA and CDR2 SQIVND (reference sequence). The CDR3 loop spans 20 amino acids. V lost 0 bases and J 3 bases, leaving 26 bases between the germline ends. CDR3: CASSIEEGRVGLMDYTEAFF. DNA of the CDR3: TGTGCCAGTAGTATAGAGGAAGGGAGGGTTGGATTAATGGATTACACTGAAGCTTTCTTT.

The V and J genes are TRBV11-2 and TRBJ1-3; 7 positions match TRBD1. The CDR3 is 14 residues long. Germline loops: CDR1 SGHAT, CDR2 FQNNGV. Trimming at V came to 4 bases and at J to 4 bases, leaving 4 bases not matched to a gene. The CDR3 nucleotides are TGTGCCAGCAGCTCCTTGACAGGGGGAAACACCATATATTTT. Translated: CASSSLTGGNTIYF.

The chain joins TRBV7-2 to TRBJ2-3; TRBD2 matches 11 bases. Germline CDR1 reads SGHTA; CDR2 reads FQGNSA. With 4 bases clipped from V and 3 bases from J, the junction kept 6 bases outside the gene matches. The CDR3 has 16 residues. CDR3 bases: TGTGCCAGCAGCTCTCGACTAGCGGGGAGGACAGATACGCAGTATTTT. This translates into CASSSRLAGRTDTQYF.

In DNA, the CDR3 is TGCGCCAGCAGCCAAGTCATGAACACTGAAGCTTTCTTT. Translating it yields CASSQVMNTEAFF. The chain employs TRBV4-3 and TRBJ1-1; D is unclear. With 1 base removed from V and 0 bases from J, the gap between germline ends came to 3 bases. The CDR3 contains 13 residues. Germline loops: CDR1 LGHNA, CDR2 YSLEER.

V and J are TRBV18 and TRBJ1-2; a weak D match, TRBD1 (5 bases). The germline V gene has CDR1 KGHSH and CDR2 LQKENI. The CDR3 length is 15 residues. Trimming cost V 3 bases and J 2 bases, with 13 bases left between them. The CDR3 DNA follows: TGTGCCAGCTCACCCACGGCGGGGGTCAACTATGGCTACACCTTC. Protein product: CASSPTAGVNYGYTF. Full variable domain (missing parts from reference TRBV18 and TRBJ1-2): NAGVMQNPRHLVRRRGQEARLRCSPMKGHSHVYWYRQLPEEGLKFMVYLQKENIIDESGMPKERFSAEFPKEGPSILRIQQVVRGDSAAYFCASSPTAGVNYGYTFGSGTRLTVV.